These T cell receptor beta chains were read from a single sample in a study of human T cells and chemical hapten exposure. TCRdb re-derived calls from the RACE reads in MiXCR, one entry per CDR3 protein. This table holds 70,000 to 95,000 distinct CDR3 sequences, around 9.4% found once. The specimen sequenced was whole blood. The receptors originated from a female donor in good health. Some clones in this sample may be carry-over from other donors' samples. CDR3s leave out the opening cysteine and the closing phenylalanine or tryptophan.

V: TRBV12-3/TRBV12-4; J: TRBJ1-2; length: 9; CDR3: ASSPHTGLP
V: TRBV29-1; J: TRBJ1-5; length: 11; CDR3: SGSRGPYQPQH
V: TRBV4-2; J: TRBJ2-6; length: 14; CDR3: ASSQGLGPGANVLT
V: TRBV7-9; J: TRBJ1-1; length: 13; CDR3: ASSLSNSLRTEAF
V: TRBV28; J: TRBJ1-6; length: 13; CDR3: ASSSLTGDGSPLH
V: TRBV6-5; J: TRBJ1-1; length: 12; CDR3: ASRFRGGSAEAF
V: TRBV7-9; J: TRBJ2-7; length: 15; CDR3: ASSLGGVQGITYEQY
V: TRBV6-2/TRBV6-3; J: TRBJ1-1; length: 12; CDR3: ASYRDRSSTEAF
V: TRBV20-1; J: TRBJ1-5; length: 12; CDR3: SARGFRTGVAQH
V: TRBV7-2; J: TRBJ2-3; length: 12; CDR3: ASSQDRYTDTQY
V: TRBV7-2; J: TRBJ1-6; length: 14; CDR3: ASSPQGSSYNSPLH
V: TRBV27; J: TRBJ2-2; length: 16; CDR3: ASSFLVWLQGNTGELF
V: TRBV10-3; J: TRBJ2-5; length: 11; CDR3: ATSDRVGETQY
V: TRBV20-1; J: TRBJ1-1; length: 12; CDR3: SARRGGIDTEAF
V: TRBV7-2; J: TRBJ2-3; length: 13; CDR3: ASSLATGSTDTQY
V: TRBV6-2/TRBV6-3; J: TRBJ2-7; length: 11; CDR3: ASSSGGPYEQY
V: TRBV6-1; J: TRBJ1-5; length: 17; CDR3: ASSPRMGQGLWGNQPQH
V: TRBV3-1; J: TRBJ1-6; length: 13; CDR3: ASSNGQGPALPLH
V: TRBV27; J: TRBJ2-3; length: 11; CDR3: ASSLSEADTQY
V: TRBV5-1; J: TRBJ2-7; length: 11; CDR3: ASSLATVGEQY
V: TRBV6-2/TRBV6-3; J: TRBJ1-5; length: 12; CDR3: ASSYNPGNQPQH
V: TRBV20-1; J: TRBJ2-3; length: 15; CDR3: SAEATGTSGNTDTQY
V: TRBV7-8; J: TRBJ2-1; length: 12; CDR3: ALTRGKMVGEQF
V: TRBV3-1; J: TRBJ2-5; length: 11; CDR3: ASRIPYQETQY
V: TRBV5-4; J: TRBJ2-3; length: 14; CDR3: ASSFVAGGRLDTQY
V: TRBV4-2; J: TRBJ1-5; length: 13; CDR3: ASSQGPAGNQPQH
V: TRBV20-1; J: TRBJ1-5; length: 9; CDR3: SAGSNQPQH
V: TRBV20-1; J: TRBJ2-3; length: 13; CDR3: SAPYGGGPADTQY
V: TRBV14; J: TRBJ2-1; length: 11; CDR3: ASSPGPRGVQF
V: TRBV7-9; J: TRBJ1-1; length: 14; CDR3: ASSFWLASQNTEAF
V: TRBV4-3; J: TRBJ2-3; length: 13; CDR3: ASSSDSASTDTQY
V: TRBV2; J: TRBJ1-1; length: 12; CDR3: ASSALTGGTEAF